This TCR beta chain originates from a study of cytomegalovirus exposure and HLA in healthy donors. Primers for the PCR totalled 60 Vbeta and 13 Jbeta. Here immunoSEQ multiplex PCR was the method, and the copy in TCRdb shows in-frame clones only, minus some. The table includes some 150,000 clones, approximately 80% detected once. This clone was seen only a few times. Donors consisted of healthy bone marrow donors. CDR1 MNHNS and CDR2 SASEGT come from the germline V gene. With 4 bases removed from V and 2 bases from J, the gap between germline ends came to 6 bases. There are 12 residues in the CDR3. The source of this sequence is a woman aged 40 to 50 in good health and CMV-seropositive. Sequencing used PBMCs. This chain uses TRBV6-1 with TRBJ2-7; D ambiguous. The CDR3 is CASSVVPYEQYF. In DNA, the CDR3 is TGTGCCAGCAGTGTAGTTCCCTACGAGCAGTACTTC.